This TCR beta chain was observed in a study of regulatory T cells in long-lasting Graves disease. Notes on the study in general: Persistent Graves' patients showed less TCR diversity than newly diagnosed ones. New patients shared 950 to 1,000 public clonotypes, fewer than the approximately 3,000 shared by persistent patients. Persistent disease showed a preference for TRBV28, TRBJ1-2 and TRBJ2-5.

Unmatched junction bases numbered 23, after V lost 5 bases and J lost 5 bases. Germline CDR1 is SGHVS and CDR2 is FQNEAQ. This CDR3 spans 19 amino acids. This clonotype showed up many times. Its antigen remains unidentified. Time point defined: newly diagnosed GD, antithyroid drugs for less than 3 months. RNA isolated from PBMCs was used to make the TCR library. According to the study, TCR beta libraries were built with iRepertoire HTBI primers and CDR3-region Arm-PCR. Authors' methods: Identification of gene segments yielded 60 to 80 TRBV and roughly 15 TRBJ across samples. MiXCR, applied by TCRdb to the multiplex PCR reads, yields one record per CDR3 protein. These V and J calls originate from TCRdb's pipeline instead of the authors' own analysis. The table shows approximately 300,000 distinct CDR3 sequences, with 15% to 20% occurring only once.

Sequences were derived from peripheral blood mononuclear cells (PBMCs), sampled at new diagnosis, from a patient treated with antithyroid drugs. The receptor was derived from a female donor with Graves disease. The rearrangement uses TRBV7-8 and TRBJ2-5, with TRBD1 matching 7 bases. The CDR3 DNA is TGTGCCAGCAGCCAACGAGGGGGAGACAGGGCCCTAAGGTGGGAGACCCAGTACTTC. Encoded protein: CASSQRGGDRALRWETQYF.